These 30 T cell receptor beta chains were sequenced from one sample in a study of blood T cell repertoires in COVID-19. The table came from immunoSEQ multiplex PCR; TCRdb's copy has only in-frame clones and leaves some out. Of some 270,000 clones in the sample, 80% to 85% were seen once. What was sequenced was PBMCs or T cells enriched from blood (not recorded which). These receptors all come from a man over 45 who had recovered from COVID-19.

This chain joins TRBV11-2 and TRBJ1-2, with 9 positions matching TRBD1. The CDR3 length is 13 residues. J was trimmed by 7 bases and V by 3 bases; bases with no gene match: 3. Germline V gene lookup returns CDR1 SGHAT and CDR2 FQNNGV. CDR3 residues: CASSLGQGVGYTF. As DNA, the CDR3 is TGTGCCAGCAGCTTGGGACAGGGAGTTGGCTACACCTTC.

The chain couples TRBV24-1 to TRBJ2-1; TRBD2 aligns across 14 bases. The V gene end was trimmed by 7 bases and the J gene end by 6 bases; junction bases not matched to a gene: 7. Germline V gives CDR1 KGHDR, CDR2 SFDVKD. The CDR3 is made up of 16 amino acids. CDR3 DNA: TGTGCCACCAGCCCCCCGACTAGCGGGAGGGCCAATGAGCAGTTCTTC. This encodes CATSPPTSGRANEQFF.

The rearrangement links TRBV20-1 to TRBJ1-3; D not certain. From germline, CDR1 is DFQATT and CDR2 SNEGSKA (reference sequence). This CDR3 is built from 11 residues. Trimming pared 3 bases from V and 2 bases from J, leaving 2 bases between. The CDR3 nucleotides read TGCAGTGCTAGCGCTGGAAACACCATATATTTT. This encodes CSASAGNTIYF.

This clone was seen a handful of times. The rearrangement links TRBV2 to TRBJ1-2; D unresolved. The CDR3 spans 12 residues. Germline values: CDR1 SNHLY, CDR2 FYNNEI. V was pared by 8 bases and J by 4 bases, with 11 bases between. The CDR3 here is CASRNQVYGYTF. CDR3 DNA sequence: TGTGCCAGCCGAAATCAGGTCTATGGCTACACCTTC.

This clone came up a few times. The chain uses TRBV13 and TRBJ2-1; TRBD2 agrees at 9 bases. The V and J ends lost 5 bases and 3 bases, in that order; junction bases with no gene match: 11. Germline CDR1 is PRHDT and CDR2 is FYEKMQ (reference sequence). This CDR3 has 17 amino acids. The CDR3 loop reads CASSPRPGLAIYNEQFF. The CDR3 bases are TGTGCCAGCAGCCCGCGACCGGGACTAGCTATCTACAATGAGCAGTTCTTC.

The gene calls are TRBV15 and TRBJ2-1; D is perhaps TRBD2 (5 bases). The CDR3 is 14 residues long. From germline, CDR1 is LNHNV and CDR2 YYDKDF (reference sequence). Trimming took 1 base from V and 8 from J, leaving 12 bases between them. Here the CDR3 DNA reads TGTGCCACCAGCAGAGCCCTAGCAGCGGATGAGCAGTTCTTC. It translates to CATSRALAADEQFF. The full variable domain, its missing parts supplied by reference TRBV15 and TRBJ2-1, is DAMVIQNPRYQVTQFGKPVTLSCSQTLNHNVMYWYQQKSSQAPKLLFHYYDKDFNNEADTPDNFQSRRPNTSFCFLDIRSPGLGDTAMYLCATSRALAADEQFFGPGTRLTVL.

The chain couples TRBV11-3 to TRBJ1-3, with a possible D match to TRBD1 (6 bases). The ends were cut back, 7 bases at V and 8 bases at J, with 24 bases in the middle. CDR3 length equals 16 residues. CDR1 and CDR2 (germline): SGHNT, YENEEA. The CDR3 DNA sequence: TGTGCCAGCAAGCTAACCCCCGGGACAAATATGGACACCATATATTTT. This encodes CASKLTPGTNMDTIYF.

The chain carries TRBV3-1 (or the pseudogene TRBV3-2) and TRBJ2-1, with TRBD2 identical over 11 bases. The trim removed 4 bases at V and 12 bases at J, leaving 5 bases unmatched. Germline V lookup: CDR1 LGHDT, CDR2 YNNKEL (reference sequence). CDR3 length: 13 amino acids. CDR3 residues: CASSPLLAGGQFF. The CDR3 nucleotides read TGTGCCAGCAGCCCTCTCCTAGCGGGGGGGCAGTTCTTC.

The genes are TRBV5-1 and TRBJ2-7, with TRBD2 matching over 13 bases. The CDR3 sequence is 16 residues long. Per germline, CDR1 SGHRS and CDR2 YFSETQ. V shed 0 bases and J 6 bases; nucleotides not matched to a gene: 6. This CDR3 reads CASSLGDGLAGAEQYF. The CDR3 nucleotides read TGCGCCAGCAGCTTGGGGGACGGACTAGCGGGAGCCGAGCAGTACTTC.

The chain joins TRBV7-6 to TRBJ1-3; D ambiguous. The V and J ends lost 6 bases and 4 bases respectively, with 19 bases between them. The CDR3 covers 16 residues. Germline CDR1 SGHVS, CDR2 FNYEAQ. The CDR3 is CASSSSVYSRGNTIYF. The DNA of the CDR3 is TGTGCCAGCAGTTCTTCTGTCTACTCTCGGGGAAACACCATATATTTT.

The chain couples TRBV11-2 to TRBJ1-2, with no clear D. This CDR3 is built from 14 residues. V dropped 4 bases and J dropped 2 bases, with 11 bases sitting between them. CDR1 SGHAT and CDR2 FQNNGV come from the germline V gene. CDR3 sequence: CASSYRGINYGYTF. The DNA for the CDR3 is TGTGCCAGCAGCTATCGCGGGATAAACTATGGCTACACCTTC.

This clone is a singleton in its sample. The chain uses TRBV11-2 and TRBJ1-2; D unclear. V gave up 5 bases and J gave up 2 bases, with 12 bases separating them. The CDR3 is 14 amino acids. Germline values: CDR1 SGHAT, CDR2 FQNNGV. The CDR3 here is CASSPTTGNYGYTF. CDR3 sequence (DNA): TGTGCCAGCAGCCCTACGACGGGGAACTATGGCTACACCTTC.

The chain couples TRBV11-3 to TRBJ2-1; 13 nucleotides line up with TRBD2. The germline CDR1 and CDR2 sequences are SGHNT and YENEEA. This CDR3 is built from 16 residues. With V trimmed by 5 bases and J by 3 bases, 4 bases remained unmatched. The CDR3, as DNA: TGTGCCAGCAGCCCACTAGCGGGGGGGCACTACAATGAGCAGTTCTTC. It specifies CASSPLAGGHYNEQFF.

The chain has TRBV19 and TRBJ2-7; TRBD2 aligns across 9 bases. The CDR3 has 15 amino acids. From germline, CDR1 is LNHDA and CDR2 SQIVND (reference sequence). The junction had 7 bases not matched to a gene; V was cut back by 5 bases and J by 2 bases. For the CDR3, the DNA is TGTGCCAGTAGTTTGGGACTAGCTGTTACCTACGAGCAGTACTTC. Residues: CASSLGLAVTYEQYF.

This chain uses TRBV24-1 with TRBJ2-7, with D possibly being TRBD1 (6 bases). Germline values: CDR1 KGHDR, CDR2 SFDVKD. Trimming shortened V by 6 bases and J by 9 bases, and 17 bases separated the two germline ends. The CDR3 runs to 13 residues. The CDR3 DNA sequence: TGTGCCACCAGTCCCGGGACATCCTCGGGGCAGTACTTC. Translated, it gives CATSPGTSSGQYF.

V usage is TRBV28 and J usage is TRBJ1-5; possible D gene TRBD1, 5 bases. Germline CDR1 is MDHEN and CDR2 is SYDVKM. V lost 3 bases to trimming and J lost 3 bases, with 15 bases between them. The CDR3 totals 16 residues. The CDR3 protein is CASSFPLRAANQPQHF. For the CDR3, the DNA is TGTGCCAGCAGTTTCCCCCTCAGGGCCGCCAATCAGCCCCAGCATTTT.

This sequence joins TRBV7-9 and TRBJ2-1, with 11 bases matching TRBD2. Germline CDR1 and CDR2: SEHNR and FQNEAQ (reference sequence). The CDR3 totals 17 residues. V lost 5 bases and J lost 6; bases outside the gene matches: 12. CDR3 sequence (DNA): TGTGCCAGCAGCCCATTAGCGGGGGGGCTGGGGGTCAATGAGCAGTTCTTC. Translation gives CASSPLAGGLGVNEQFF.

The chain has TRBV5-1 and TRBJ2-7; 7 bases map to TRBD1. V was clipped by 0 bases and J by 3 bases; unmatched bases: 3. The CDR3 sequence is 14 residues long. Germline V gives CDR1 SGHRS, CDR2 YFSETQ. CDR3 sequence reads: CASSLEGQNYEQYF. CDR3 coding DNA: TGCGCCAGCAGCTTGGAGGGACAGAACTACGAGCAGTACTTC. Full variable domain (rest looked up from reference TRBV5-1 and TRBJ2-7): KAGVTQTPRYLIKTRGQQVTLSCSPISGHRSVSWYQQTPGQGLQFLFEYFSETQRNKGNFPGRFSGRQFSNSRSEMNVSTLELGDSALYLCASSLEGQNYEQYFGPGTRLTVT.

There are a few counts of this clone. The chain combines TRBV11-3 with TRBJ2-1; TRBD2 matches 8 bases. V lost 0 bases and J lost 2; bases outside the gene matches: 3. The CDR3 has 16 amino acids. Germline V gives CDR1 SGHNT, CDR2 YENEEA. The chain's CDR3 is CASSLEAGAPYNEQFF. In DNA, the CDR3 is TGTGCCAGCAGCTTAGAAGCGGGAGCCCCCTACAATGAGCAGTTCTTC.

In nucleotides, the CDR3 is TGTGCCAGCAGCGTCTTAGCGGGAACTGGCGGCGAGCAGTACTTC. This sequence encodes CASSVLAGTGGEQYF. The J gene is TRBJ2-7, the V gene TRBV2; 8 nucleotides agree with TRBD2. CDR1 is SNHLY and CDR2 is FYNNEI in the germline V gene. The CDR3 covers 15 residues. The junction had 13 bases not matched to a gene; V was cut back by 6 bases and J by 6 bases.

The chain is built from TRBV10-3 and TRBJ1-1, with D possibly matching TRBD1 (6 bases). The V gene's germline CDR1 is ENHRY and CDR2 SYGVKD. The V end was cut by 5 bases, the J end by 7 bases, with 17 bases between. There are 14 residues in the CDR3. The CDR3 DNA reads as TGTGCCATCAGTACCCTCGAACGACAGGTTGAAGCTTTCTTT. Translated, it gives CAISTLERQVEAFF.

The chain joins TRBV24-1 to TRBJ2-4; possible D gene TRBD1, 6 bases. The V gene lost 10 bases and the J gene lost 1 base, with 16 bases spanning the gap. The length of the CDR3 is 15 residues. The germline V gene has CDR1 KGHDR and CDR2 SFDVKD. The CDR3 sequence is CATSDRRNAKNIQYF. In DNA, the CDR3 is TGTGCCACAAGCGACAGGAGGAACGCCAAAAACATTCAGTACTTC.

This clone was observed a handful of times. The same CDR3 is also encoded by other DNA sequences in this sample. The CDR3 DNA reads as TGTGCCAGCAGCCGGGACAGAGTCAATCAGCCCCAGCATTTT. It encodes CASSRDRVNQPQHF. The rearrangement links TRBV7-2 to TRBJ1-5; 7 nucleotides match TRBD1. Germline values: CDR1 SGHTA, CDR2 FQGNSA. The V segment lost 5 bases and the J segment 3 bases; nucleotides outside the gene matches: 4. The CDR3 totals 14 residues. Variable domain in full (rest from reference TRBV7-2 and TRBJ1-5): GAGVSQSPSNKVTEKGKDVELRCDPISGHTALYWYRQSLGQGLEFLIYFQGNSAPDKSGLPSDRFSAERTGGSVSTLTIQRTQQEDSAVYLCASSRDRVNQPQHFGDGTRLSIL.

This CDR3 is CASSDRASYEQYF. The CDR3 DNA is TGCGCCAGCAGTGACAGGGCGAGCTACGAGCAGTACTTC. The J gene is TRBJ2-7, the V gene TRBV10-2, with a weak D call TRBD1 (5 bases). Germline CDR1 WSHSY, CDR2 SAAADI. The CDR3 runs 13 residues. V was pared by 3 bases and J by 3 bases, with 9 bases between.

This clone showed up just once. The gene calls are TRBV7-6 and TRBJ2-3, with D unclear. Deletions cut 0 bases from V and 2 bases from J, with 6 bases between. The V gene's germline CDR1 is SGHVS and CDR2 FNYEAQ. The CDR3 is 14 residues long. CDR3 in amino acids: CASSLAIYTDTQYF. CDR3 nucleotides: TGTGCCAGCAGCTTAGCGATCTACACAGATACGCAGTATTTT.

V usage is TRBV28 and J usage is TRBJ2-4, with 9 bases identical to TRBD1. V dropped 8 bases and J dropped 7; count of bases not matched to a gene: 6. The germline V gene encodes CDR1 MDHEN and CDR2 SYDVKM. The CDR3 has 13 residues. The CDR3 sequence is CASRTGEGNIQYF. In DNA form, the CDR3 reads TGTGCCAGCCGGACAGGGGAGGGGAACATTCAGTACTTC.

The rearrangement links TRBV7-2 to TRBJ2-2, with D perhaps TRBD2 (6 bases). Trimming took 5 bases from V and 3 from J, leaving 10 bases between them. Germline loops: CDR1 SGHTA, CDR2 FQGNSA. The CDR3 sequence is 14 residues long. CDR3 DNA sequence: TGTGCCAGCAGCGCGGGGAGGTACACCGGGGAGCTGTTTTTT. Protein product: CASSAGRYTGELFF.

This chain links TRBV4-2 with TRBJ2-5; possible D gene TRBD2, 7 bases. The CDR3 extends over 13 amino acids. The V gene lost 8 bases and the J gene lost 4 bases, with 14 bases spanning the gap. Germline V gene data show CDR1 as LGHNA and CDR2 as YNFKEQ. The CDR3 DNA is TGTGCCAGCCGAGGGGGAGGGCCAGAGACCCAGTACTTC. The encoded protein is CASRGGGPETQYF.

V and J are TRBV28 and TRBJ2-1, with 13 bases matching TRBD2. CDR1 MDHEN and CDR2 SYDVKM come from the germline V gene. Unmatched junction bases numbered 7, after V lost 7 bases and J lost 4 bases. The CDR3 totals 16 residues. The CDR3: CASNPGTSGNYNEQFF. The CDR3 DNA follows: TGTGCCAGCAACCCCGGGACTAGCGGGAATTACAATGAGCAGTTCTTC.

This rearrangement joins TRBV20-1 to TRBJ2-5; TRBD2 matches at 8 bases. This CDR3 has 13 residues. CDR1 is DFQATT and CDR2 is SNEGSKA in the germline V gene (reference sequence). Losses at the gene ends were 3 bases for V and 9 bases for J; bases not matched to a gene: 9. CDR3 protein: CSASRGTSTPQYF. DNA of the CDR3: TGCAGTGCTAGTAGAGGGACTAGTACGCCCCAGTACTTC.